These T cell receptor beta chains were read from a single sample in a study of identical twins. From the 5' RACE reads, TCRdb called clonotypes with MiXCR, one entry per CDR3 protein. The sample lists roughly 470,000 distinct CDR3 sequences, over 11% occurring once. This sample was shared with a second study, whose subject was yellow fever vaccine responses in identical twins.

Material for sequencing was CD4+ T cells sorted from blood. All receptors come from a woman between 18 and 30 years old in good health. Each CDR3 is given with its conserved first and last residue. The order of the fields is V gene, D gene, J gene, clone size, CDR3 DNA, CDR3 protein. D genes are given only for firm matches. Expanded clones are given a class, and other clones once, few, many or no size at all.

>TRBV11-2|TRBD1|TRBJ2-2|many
TGTGCCAGCAGCTTAAGGACAGGGAGCGCCACCGGGGAGCTGTTTTTT
CASSLRTGSATGELFF
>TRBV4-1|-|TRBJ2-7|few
TGCGCCAGCAGCGGACAACTAGGAGGCGAGCAGTACTTC
CASSGQLGGEQYF
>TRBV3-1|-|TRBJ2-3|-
TGTGCCAGCAGCCAAGTCATGGCCACAGATACGCAGTATTTT
CASSQVMATDTQYF
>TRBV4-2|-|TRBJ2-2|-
TGTGCCAGCAGCGACAGTGGGGGGGCGGGCACCGGGGAGCTGTTTTTT
CASSDSGGAGTGELFF
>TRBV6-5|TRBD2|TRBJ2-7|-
TGTGCCAGCAGTTACTCGATTACTAGCGGGAGTTACGAGCAGTACTTC
CASSYSITSGSYEQYF
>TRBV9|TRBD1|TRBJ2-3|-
TGTGCCAGCAGCGCGAGGACAGGGGATCCAGATACGCAGTATTTT
CASSARTGDPDTQYF
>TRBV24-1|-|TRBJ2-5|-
TGTGCCACCAGTGAACGAGAGACCCAGTACTTC
CATSERETQYF
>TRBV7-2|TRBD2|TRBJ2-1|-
TGTGCCAGCAGCTTTCGCGGGAGGGCCCTCAATGAGCAGTTCTTC
CASSFRGRALNEQFF
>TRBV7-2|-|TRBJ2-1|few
TGTGCCAGCAGCCTCCAGGGGGGAAGGAGCTCCTACAATGAGCAGTTCTTC
CASSLQGGRSSYNEQFF
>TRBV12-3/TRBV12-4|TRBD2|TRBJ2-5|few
TGTGCCAGCTCTCACCCCCGCGGGAGGGTCGGAGAGACCCAGTACTTC
CASSHPRGRVGETQYF
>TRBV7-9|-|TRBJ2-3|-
TGTGCCAGCAGCTTAGTCAGGGCACCTACCTATGATACGCAGTATTTT
CASSLVRAPTYDTQYF
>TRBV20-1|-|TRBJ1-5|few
TGCAGTGCCCCGAACAATGGAAATAATCAGCCCCAGCATTTT
CSAPNNGNNQPQHF
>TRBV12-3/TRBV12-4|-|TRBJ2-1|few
TGTGCCAGCAGGGGGTCAGGGATTTACAATGAGCAGTTCTTC
CASRGSGIYNEQFF
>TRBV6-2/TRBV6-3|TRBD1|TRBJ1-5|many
TGTGCCAGCAGTTACTTCCCAGGACAGGGGGACAATCAGCCCCAGCATTTT
CASSYFPGQGDNQPQHF
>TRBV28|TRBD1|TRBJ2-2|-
TGTGCCAGCAGTAACCAGGGGGCGGGTACCGGGGAGCTGTTTTTT
CASSNQGAGTGELFF
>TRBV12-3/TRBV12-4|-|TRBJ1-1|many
TGTGCCAGCACCAACAGGGTGAACACTGAAGCTTTCTTT
CASTNRVNTEAFF
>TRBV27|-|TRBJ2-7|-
TGTGCCAGCAGTTTGGACAATCTCTCCTGCGAGCAGTACTTC
CASSLDNLSCEQYF
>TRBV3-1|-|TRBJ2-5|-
TGTGCCAGCAGCCTGTATGGACGGGACTCCCAGTACTTC
CASSLYGRDSQYF
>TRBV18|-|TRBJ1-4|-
TGTGCCAGCTCACGTACTCCGTCCGCCGAACTGTTTTTT
CASSRTPSAELFF
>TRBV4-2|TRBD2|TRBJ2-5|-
TGTGCCAGCAGCCAAGGGACTAGCGGGGCCACCCAAGAGACCCAGTACTTC
CASSQGTSGATQETQYF
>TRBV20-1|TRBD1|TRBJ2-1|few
TGCAGTGCTAGGGACAGGGGGAGCTCCTACAATGAGCAGTTCTTC
CSARDRGSSYNEQFF
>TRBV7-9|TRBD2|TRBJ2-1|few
TGTGCCAGCAGCTTAACTAGCGGGAGATTTAACAATGAGCAGTTCTTC
CASSLTSGRFNNEQFF
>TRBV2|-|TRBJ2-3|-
TGTGCCAGCAGTGTGGTAAGGGAGAGACATTTT
CASSVVRERHF
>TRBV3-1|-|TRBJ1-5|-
TGTGCCAGCAGCCAAGGGCAGGGGAATAGGCAGCCCCAGCATTTT
CASSQGQGNRQPQHF
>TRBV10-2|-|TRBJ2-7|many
TGCGCCAGCAGTGAGTCGTACGAGCAGTACTTC
CASSESYEQYF
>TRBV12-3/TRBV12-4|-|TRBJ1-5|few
TGTGCCAGCAGTACCTCCGCACAGCCCCAGCATTTT
CASSTSAQPQHF
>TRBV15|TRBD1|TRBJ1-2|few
TGTGCCACCAGCCCACAGGGGGAGTATGGCTACACCTTC
CATSPQGEYGYTF
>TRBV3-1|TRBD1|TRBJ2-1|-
TGTGCCAGCAGCCAAAAGACAGGGGCCACCGAGCAGTTCTTC
CASSQKTGATEQFF